What follows describes a single T cell receptor beta chain. Its antigen is unidentified. The record originates from a study of CD8+ T cells in alopecia areata. Whole-study findings and limits: Researchers report lesional scalp, most notably alopecia totalis/universalis, outstripped normal scalp in clonality.

Germline-derived CDR1 and CDR2 are GTSNPN and SVGIG (reference sequence). There are 14 residues in the CDR3. The V end was cut by 2 bases, the J end by 7 bases, with 17 bases between. Extraction of RNA preceded its reverse transcription into cDNA, which served as the sequencing template. The protocol was immunoSEQ multiplex PCR, while the TCRdb copy is restricted to in-frame clones and leaves out a portion. The profile shows more than 200,000 clones, under 80% of them singletons. Here the sequenced sample was CD4+ T cells sorted from blood, taken at week 0. The V gene is TRBV30, the J gene TRBJ1-1; D gene uncertain. This sequence was found in a human donor with alopecia areata. CDR3 bases: TGTGCCTGGAGTCTGGGCCTTCCCGAGGGTGAAGCTTTCTTT. Protein: CAWSLGLPEGEAFF. The whole variable domain, remainder taken from reference TRBV30 and TRBJ1-1, is SQTIHQWPATLVQPVGSPLSLECTVEGTSNPNLYWYRQAAGRGLQLLFYSVGIGQISSEVPQNLSASRPQDRQFILSSKKLLLSDSGFYLCAWSLGLPEGEAFFGQGTRLTVV.